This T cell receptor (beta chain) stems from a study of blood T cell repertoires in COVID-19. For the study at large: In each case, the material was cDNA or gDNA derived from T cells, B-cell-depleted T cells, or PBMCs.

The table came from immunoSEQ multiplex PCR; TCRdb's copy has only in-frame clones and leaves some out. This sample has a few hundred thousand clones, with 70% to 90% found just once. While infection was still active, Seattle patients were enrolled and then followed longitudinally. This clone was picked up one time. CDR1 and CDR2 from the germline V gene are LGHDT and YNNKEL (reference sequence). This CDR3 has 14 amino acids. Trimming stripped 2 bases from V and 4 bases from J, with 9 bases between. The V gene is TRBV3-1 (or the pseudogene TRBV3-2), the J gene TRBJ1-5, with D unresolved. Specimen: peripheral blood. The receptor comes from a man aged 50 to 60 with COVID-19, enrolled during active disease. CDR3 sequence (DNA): TGTGCCAGCAGCCAATCTCAAGCGAATCAGCCCCAGCATTTT. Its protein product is CASSQSQANQPQHF.